This TCR beta chain was recorded in a study of control samples from healthy donors and cancer patients. TCRdb's copy holds only in-frame clones and misses some; the assay was immunoSEQ multiplex PCR. The sample lists 400,000 to 450,000 clones, around nine tenths occurring once. Germline V gives CDR1 WNHNN, CDR2 SYGVQD (reference sequence). V was trimmed by 0 bases and J by 6 bases, leaving 12 bases between them. This CDR3 region has 14 residues. The genes are TRBV10-1 and TRBJ2-7; no clear D gene. Sequencing was done on a sample of PBMCs. This TCR was recovered from a man in his forties or fifties with head and neck cancer. The CDR3, as DNA: TGCGCCAGCAGTGAGTCTGTGAGGTCTTCCGAGCAGTACTTC. It translates to CASSESVRSSEQYF.